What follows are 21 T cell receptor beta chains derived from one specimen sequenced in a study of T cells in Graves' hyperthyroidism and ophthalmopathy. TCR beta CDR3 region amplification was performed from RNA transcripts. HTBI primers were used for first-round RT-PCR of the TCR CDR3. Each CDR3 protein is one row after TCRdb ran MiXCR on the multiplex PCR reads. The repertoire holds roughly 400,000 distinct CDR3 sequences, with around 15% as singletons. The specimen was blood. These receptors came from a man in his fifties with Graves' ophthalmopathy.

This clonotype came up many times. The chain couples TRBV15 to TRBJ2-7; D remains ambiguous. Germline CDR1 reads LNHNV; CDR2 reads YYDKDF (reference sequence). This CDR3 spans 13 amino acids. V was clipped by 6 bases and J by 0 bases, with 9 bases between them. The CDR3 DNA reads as TGTGCCACCAGGATGGGCTACTCCTACGAGCAGTACTTC. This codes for CATRMGYSYEQYF.

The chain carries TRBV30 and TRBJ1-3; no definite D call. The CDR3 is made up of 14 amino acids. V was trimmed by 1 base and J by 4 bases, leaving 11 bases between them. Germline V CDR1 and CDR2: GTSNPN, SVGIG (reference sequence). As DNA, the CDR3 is TGTGCCTGGAGTGCACTCCTTTCCGGAAACACCATATATTTT. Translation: CAWSALLSGNTIYF.

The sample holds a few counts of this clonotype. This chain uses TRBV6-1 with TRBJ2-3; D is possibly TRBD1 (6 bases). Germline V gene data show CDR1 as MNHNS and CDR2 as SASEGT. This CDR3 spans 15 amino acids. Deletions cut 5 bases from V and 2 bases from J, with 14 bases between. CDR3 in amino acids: CASSYKGVSTDTQYF. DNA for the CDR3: TGTGCCAGCAGTTATAAGGGGGTTTCCACAGATACGCAGTATTTT.

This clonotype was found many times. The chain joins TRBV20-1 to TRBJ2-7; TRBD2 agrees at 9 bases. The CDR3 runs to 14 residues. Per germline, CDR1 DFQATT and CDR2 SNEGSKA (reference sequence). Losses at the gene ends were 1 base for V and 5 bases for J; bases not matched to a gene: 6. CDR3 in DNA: TGCAGTGCTAGAGCGGGACTAGCAGGACACGAGCAGTACTTC. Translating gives CSARAGLAGHEQYF.

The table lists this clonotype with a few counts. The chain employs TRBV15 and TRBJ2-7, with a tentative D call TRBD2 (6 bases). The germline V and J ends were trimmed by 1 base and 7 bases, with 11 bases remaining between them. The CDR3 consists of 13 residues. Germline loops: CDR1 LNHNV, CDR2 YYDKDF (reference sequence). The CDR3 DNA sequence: TGTGCCACCAGCAGAGGGACGGCGGGGGAGCAGTACTTC. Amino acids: CATSRGTAGEQYF.

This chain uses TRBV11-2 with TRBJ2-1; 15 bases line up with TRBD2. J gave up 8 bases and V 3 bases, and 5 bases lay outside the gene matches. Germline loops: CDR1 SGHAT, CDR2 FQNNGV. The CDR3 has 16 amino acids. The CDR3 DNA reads TGTGCCAGCAGCTTGGGACTAGCGGGAGGTACGGATGAGCAGTTCTTC. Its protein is CASSLGLAGGTDEQFF.

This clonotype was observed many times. CDR3: CASSKGTYEQYF. The CDR3 DNA reads as TGCGCCAGCAGCAAAGGTACCTACGAGCAGTACTTC. This sequence joins TRBV5-1 and TRBJ2-7; D not certain. The V and J ends lost 4 bases and 2 bases respectively, with 7 bases between them. The V gene's germline CDR1 is SGHRS and CDR2 YFSETQ. This CDR3 has 12 amino acids.

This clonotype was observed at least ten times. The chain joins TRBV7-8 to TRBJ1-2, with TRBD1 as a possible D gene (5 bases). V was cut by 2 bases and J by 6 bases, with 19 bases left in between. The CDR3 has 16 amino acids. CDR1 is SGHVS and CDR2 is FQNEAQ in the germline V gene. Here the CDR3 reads CASSLPRSPGTHGYTF. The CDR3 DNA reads TGTGCCAGCAGCTTACCGAGATCCCCCGGGACTCATGGCTACACCTTC.

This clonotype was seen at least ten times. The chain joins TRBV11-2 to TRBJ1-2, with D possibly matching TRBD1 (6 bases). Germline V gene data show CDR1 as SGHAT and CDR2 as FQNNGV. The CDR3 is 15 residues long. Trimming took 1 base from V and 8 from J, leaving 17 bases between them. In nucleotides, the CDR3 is TGTGCCAGCAGCTTAGGGTCCGCGGGGGCGCGCGGCTACACCTTC. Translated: CASSLGSAGARGYTF.

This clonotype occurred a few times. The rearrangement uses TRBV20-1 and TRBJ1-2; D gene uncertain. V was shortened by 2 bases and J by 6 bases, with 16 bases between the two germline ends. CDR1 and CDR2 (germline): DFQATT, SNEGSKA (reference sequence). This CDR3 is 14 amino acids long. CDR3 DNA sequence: TGCAGTGCTAGAACCCCGCCGGATCTGAATGGCTACACCTTC. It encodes CSARTPPDLNGYTF.

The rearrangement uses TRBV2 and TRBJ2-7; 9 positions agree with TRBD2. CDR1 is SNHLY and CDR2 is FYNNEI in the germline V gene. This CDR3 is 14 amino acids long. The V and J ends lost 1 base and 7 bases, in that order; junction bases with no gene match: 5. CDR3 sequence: CASSEGGRAGEQYF. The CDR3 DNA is TGTGCCAGCAGTGAAGGCGGGAGGGCGGGGGAGCAGTACTTC.

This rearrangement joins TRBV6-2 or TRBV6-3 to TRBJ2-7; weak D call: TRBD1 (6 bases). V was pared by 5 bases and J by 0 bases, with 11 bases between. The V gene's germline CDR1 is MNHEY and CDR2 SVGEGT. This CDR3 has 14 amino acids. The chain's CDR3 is CASSDLGASYEQYF. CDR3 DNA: TGTGCCAGCAGTGACCTGGGGGCCTCCTACGAGCAGTACTTC.

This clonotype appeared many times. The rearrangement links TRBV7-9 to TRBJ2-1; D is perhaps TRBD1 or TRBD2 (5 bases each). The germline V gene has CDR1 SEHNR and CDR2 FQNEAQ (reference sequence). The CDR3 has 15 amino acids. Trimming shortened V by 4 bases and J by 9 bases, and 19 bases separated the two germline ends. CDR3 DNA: TGTGCCAGCAGCTCTACCGGGGCCGGGATGTTTGAGCAGTTCTTC. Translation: CASSSTGAGMFEQFF.

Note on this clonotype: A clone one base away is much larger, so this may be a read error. This chain's CDR3 is CAGSPVGDNEQFF. DNA of the CDR3: TGTGCCGGCAGCCCAGTGGGGGACAATGAGCAGTTCTTC. The genes are TRBV14 and TRBJ2-1; possibly TRBD1 or TRBD2 for D (5 bases each). CDR3 size: 13 residues. Looked up from germline, CDR1 is SGHDN and CDR2 is FVKESK. Full variable domain (remainder filled in from reference TRBV14 and TRBJ2-1): EAGVTQFPSHSVIEKGQTVTLRCDPISGHDNLYWYRRVMGKEIKFLLHFVKESKQDESGMPNNRFLAERTGGTYSTLKVQPAELEDSGVYFCAGSPVGDNEQFFGPGTRLTVL.

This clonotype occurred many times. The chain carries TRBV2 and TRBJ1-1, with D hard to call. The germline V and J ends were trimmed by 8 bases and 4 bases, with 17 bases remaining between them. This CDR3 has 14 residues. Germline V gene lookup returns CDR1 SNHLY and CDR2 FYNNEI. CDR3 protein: CASGVRGARTEAFF. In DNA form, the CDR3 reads TGTGCCAGCGGGGTCCGGGGAGCGCGCACTGAAGCTTTCTTT.

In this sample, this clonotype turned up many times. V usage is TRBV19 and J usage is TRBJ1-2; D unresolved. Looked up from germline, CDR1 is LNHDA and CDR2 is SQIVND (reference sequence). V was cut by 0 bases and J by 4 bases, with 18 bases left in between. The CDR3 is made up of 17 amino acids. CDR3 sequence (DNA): TGTGCCAGTAGTATAGATTCAGGCCTACTTGAGGCCTATGGCTACACCTTC. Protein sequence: CASSIDSGLLEAYGYTF.

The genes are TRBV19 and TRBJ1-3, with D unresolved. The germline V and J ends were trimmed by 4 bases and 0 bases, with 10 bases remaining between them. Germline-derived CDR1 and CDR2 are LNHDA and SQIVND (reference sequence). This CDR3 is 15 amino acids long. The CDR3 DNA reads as TGTGCCAGTAGTAGGCACTGGAGCTCTGGAAACACCATATATTTT. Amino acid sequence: CASSRHWSSGNTIYF.

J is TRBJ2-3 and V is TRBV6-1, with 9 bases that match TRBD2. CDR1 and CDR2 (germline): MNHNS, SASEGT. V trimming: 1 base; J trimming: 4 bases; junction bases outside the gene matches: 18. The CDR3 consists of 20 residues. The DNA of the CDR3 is TGTGCCAGCAGTGAAGAATTTTTTAGGTTAACAGCGGGAGGTGCAGATACGCAGTATTTT. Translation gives CASSEEFFRLTAGGADTQYF.

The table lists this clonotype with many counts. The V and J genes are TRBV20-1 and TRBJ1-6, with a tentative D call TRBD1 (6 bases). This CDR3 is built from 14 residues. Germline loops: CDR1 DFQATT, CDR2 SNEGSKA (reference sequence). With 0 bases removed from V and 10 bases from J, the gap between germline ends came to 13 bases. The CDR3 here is CSARDTGMASPLHF. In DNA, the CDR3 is TGCAGTGCTAGAGATACAGGGATGGCGTCACCCCTCCACTTT.

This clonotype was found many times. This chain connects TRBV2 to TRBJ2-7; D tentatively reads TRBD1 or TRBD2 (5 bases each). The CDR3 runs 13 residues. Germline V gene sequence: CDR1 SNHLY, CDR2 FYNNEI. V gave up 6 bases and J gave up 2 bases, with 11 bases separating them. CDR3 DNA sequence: TGTGCCAGCAGCCCCAGAGGGGCCTACGAGCAGTACTTC. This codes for CASSPRGAYEQYF.

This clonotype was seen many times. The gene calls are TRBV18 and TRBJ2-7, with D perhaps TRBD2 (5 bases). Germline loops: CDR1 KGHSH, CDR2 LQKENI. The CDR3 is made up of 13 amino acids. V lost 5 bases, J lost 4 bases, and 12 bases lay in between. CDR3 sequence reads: CASSGLVEYEQYF. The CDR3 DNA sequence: TGTGCCAGCTCAGGACTGGTAGAGTACGAGCAGTACTTC. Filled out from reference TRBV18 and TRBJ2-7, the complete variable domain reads NAGVMQNPRHLVRRRGQEARLRCSPMKGHSHVYWYRQLPEEGLKFMVYLQKENIIDESGMPKERFSAEFPKEGPSILRIQQVVRGDSAAYFCASSGLVEYEQYFGPGTRLTVT.